A single sample gave rise to the 5 T cell receptor beta chains below, sequenced in a study of graft-versus-host responses after intestinal transplantation. These receptors have no identified antigens. Assay: immunoSEQ multiplex PCR; the TCRdb copy retains only in-frame clones and omits some. This sample has tens of thousands of clones, with roughly 90% found just once. The sequencing here drew on unstimulated CD4+ T cells sorted from spleen or lymph node cells, taken before intestinal transplant. The receptors shown here come from a human donor who received an intestinal transplant.

The V call is TRBV10-2, the J call TRBJ1-5; the D is unclear. Germline V gene sequence: CDR1 WSHSY, CDR2 SAAADI. The CDR3 has 14 amino acids. V gave up 1 base and J gave up 6 bases, with 10 bases separating them. The CDR3 coding sequence is TGCGCCAGCAGTGAGTGGTCGGGGAGTCAGCCCCAGCATTTT. It yields the protein CASSEWSGSQPQHF.

The chain uses TRBV9 and TRBJ1-5, with D unclear. The CDR3 has 14 amino acids. V was pared by 3 bases and J by 0 bases, with 7 bases between. CDR1 SGDLS and CDR2 YYNGEE come from the germline V gene. Written as DNA, the CDR3 is TGTGCCAGCAGCGGAGACTATAGCAATCAGCCCCAGCATTTT. Its translation: CASSGDYSNQPQHF. Full variable domain (rest looked up from reference TRBV9 and TRBJ1-5): DSGVTQTPKHLITATGQRVTLRCSPRSGDLSVYWYQQSLDQGLQFLIQYYNGEERAKGNILERFSAQQFPDLHSELNLSSLELGDSALYFCASSGDYSNQPQHFGDGTRLSIL.

The rearrangement joins TRBV25-1 to TRBJ1-4, with 10 positions matching TRBD1. CDR3 length equals 15 residues. The germline gives CDR1 MGHDK, CDR2 SYGVNS. The V gene end was trimmed by 6 bases and the J gene end by 1 base; junction bases not matched to a gene: 2. The CDR3 region is CASSDRGRTNEKLFF. DNA of the CDR3: TGTGCCAGCAGCGACAGGGGGCGAACTAATGAAAAACTGTTTTTT.

V gene TRBV9 combines with J gene TRBJ2-1, with 8 positions matching TRBD1. The CDR3 totals 14 residues. Germline CDR1 and CDR2: SGDLS and YYNGEE. V trimming: 5 bases; J trimming: 1 base; junction bases outside the gene matches: 2. CDR3 sequence (DNA): TGTGCCAGCAGTCAGGGGGCGTCCTACAATGAGCAGTTCTTC. As protein: CASSQGASYNEQFF.

This clone appeared a few times. The chain recombines TRBV2 with TRBJ2-5; 9 bases match TRBD1. CDR1 and CDR2 (germline): SNHLY, FYNNEI. Germline trimming cut 7 bases from V and 5 bases from J; bases unmatched to any gene: 11. CDR3 length equals 15 residues. CDR3 bases: TGTGCCAGCAAACTCGGACAGGGGCCCACGGAGACCCAGTACTTC. Its translation is CASKLGQGPTETQYF. Supplemented by reference TRBV2 and TRBJ2-5, the full variable domain reads EPEVTQTPSHQVTQMGQEVILRCVPISNHLYFYWYRQILGQKVEFLVSFYNNEISEKSEIFDDQFSVERPDGSNFTLKIRSTKLEDSAMYFCASKLGQGPTETQYFGPGTRLLVL.